The TCR beta chain described here comes from a study of T cell responses to AZD1222 COVID-19 vaccine. Assay: immunoSEQ multiplex PCR; the TCRdb copy retains only in-frame clones and omits some. The profile shows 84,000 or so clones, roughly nine tenths of them singletons. The length of the CDR3 is 14 residues. Germline lookup yields CDR1 SGHNT and CDR2 YYREEE (reference sequence). Trimming took 0 bases from V and 0 from J, leaving 6 bases between them. Second-dose timings of about 4 or about 12 weeks were pooled. Details on this clone: The antigen remains undetermined.

The study, taken as a whole, reports: Baseline seropositivity characterized only a handful of AZD1222 recipients. In a largely white British group with more females than males, clonal diversity was possibly underestimated.

The sequence was obtained from an adult who received the AZD1222 COVID-19 vaccine. This chain uses TRBV5-4 with TRBJ1-1; D may be TRBD1 (5 bases). The specimen was peripheral blood, collected 28 days after the second AZD1222 dose. CDR3 in DNA: TGTGCCAGCAGCTTGGGGGGCCTGAACACTGAAGCTTTCTTT. Its translation: CASSLGGLNTEAFF.